This T cell receptor (beta chain) was recovered during a study of spatial heterogeneity in lung cancer. Background on the study: Across the raw uncorrected reads, a unique TCR and UMI combination was observed, on average, more than ten times.

Whole-study results and caveats: Estimates put coverage of tumor T cells near 7% for alpha and less than 15% for beta chains. Mutation tallies in tumors tracked expanded intratumoral alpha and beta TCR counts. Ubiquitous and regional nonsynonymous mutation counts were tracked by ubiquitous and regional expanded TCR counts, respectively.

In its sample, this clonotype is large. Its antigen is not known. This sample's time point: sample taken at primary tumor resection. V shed 3 bases and J shed 3 bases, with 13 bases lying between them. Germline V lookup: CDR1 SGHRS, CDR2 YFSETQ. The CDR3 totals 14 residues. From the 5' RACE reads, TCRdb called clonotypes with MiXCR, one entry per CDR3 protein. Of about 970 distinct CDR3 sequences in the sample, approximately 15% are singletons; the top ten hold 25% to 35%. This specimen was lung tumor tissue, taken at surgery. The chain links TRBV5-1 to TRBJ2-7, with D tentatively TRBD1 or TRBD2 (5 bases each). The receptor was derived from a female donor with early-stage non-small cell lung cancer. The CDR3 DNA reads TGCGCCAGCAGCTCCGGGACGACCTACTACGAGCAGTACTTC. Its translation is CASSSGTTYYEQYF.